The subject of this entry is one TCR beta chain. A much larger clone sits a single nucleotide away, making a read error possible. This specimen belongs to a study of T-cell reconstitution after alpha-beta-depleted transplantation in children. For TCRbeta, the library was prepared with unique molecular identifiers. From the PCR reads, TCRdb called clonotypes with MiXCR, one entry per CDR3 protein. Altogether some 590,000 distinct CDR3 sequences are present, about 10% being singletons, with the ten largest covering 3.5% to 5%. Sequencing was performed on PBMCs from the stem cell graft donor, taken from the stem cell graft. The sequence derives from a human donor who donated a stem cell graft to a child with acute myeloid leukemia.

CDR3 in DNA: TGTGCCAGCAGCCCCGGACTAGCGGGACCAGATACGCAGTATTTT. Protein: CASSPGLAGPDTQYF. The chain uses TRBV9 and TRBJ2-3, with 12 bases that match TRBD2. Germline V gives CDR1 SGDLS, CDR2 YYNGEE. The CDR3 totals 15 residues. V dropped 4 bases and J dropped 4; count of bases not matched to a gene: 4.